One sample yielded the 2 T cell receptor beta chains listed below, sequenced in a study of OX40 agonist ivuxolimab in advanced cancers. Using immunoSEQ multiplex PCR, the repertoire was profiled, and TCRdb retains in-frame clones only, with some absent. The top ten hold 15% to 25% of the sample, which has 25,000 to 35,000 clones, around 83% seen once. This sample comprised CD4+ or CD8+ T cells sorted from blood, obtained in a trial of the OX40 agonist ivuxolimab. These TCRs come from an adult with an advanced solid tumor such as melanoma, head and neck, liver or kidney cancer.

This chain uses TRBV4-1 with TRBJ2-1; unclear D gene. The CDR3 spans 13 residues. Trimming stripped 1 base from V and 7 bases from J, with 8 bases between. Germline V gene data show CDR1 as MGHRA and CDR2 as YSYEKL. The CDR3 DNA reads TGCGCCAGCAGCCAAGTTCCGCCAAATGAGCAGTTCTTC. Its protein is CASSQVPPNEQFF.

CDR3 protein: CASSLAGGPEEQFF. The CDR3 DNA is TGTGCCAGCAGCTTGGCGGGAGGGCCGGAGGAGCAGTTCTTC. The V gene is TRBV7-6, the J gene TRBJ2-1, with 9 nucleotides matching TRBD2. Germline trimming cut 3 bases from V and 10 bases from J; bases unmatched to any gene: 7. CDR1 SGHVS and CDR2 FNYEAQ come from the germline V gene. This CDR3 has 14 residues.